This note documents a single T cell receptor (beta chain) sequence. This sample was taken from a study of technical replicates of blood from a handful of donors. Assay: immunoSEQ multiplex PCR; the TCRdb copy retains only in-frame clones and omits some. The data contain about 69,000 clones, around 90% of them singletons. CDR3 length: 16 residues. The germline CDR1 and CDR2 sequences are SNHLY and FYNNEI. Trimming pared 5 bases from V and 0 bases from J, leaving 14 bases between. The sequenced material came from PBMCs. The TCR was taken from a human donor in good health. Some clones in this sample may be carry-over from other donors' samples. This chain uses TRBV2 with TRBJ1-5; no clear D. CDR3 in DNA: TGTGCCAGCAGTCCCCCGACTGATTATAGCAATCAGCCCCAGCATTTT. Its translation: CASSPPTDYSNQPQHF.